A selection of T cell receptor beta chains follows, all from one sample in a study of T cell responses to AZD1222 COVID-19 vaccine. TCRdb's copy holds only in-frame clones and misses some; the assay was immunoSEQ multiplex PCR. Seen here are around 100,000 clones, around 90% observed once, and the top ten hold over 7.5%. The sample consisted of peripheral blood, taken on day 0 of AZD1222 vaccination. All receptors derive from an adult in good health. Each CDR3 is given with its conserved first and last residue. The D gene is left open where the match is weak. Part of the rows lack a size; the others show once, few, many or a class for expanded clones.

CDR3 DNA: TGTGCCAGCAGCAGGACGACTGGAAACACCATATATTTT
CDR3 protein: CASSRTTGNTIYF
D gene: .
J gene: TRBJ1-3
clone size: .
V gene: TRBV12-3/TRBV12-4

CDR3 DNA: TGTGCCAGCAGTTACTCGACCAGGGGTCGTCAGCCCCAGCATTTT
CDR3 protein: CASSYSTRGRQPQHF
D gene: .
J gene: TRBJ1-5
clone size: .
V gene: TRBV6-2/TRBV6-3

CDR3 DNA: TGTGCCACCAGCAGAGAGATAACGGGGACGCAGTATTTT
CDR3 protein: CATSREITGTQYF
D gene: .
J gene: TRBJ2-3
clone size: .
V gene: TRBV15

CDR3 DNA: TGTGCCAGCTCACCCGGGCAGCTAACCTACGAGCAGTACTTC
CDR3 protein: CASSPGQLTYEQYF
D gene: .
J gene: TRBJ2-7
clone size: .
V gene: TRBV18

CDR3 DNA: TGTGCCAGCAGTTTTAGAGGCCCCGGGAATCAGCCCCAGCATTTT
CDR3 protein: CASSFRGPGNQPQHF
D gene: .
J gene: TRBJ1-5
clone size: .
V gene: TRBV27

CDR3 DNA: TGCGCCAGCAGTCCCGGGACAGGGGGCAACGAGCAGTACTTC
CDR3 protein: CASSPGTGGNEQYF
D gene: TRBD1
J gene: TRBJ2-7
clone size: .
V gene: TRBV4-1

CDR3 DNA: TGCGCCAGCAGCCAAAGGGACAACTATGGCTACACCTTC
CDR3 protein: CASSQRDNYGYTF
D gene: .
J gene: TRBJ1-2
clone size: .
V gene: TRBV4-1

CDR3 DNA: TGTGCCAGCAGTTCACCGGGACAGGGAGTTTCACCCCTCCACTTT
CDR3 protein: CASSSPGQGVSPLHF
D gene: TRBD1
J gene: TRBJ1-6
clone size: .
V gene: TRBV6-2/TRBV6-3

CDR3 DNA: TGTGCCAGCAGCCGGGCCTCTGGAAACACCATATATTTT
CDR3 protein: CASSRASGNTIYF
D gene: .
J gene: TRBJ1-3
clone size: .
V gene: TRBV5-8

CDR3 DNA: TGTGCCAGCAGTGAACAGGGAGGGTACTACGAGCAGTACTTC
CDR3 protein: CASSEQGGYYEQYF
D gene: TRBD2
J gene: TRBJ2-7
clone size: .
V gene: TRBV25-1

CDR3 DNA: TGTGCCAGCAGCTTACGCGGGGGGGGCACCGGGGAGCTGTTTTTT
CDR3 protein: CASSLRGGGTGELFF
D gene: TRBD2
J gene: TRBJ2-2
clone size: .
V gene: TRBV7-2

CDR3 DNA: TGTGCCAGCAGTGAAGCTCGTGGGACCCCGAATTCACCCCTCCACTTT
CDR3 protein: CASSEARGTPNSPLHF
D gene: .
J gene: TRBJ1-6
clone size: few
V gene: TRBV2

CDR3 DNA: TGTGCCAGCAGCTCCGGGGGAGGGGTCGGGCAGCCCCAGCATTTT
CDR3 protein: CASSSGGGVGQPQHF
D gene: .
J gene: TRBJ1-5
clone size: .
V gene: TRBV5-6

CDR3 DNA: TGTGCCAGCAGTACCCTAGCGGGAGGACCCAGGCTTTTGAAAAACATTCAGTACTTC
CDR3 protein: CASSTLAGGPRLLKNIQYF
D gene: TRBD2
J gene: TRBJ2-4
clone size: .
V gene: TRBV7-9

CDR3 DNA: TGTGCCAGCAGTCGAAATGGACAGGGTAATTCACCCCTCCACTTT
CDR3 protein: CASSRNGQGNSPLHF
D gene: TRBD1
J gene: TRBJ1-6
clone size: .
V gene: TRBV2

CDR3 DNA: TGTGCCAGCAGTCCCGATCGCAGGGGACGGATGTTTTTT
CDR3 protein: CASSPDRRGRMFF
D gene: .
J gene: TRBJ2-2
clone size: .
V gene: TRBV27

CDR3 DNA: TGTGCCAGCAGGGGACAGGGGGAGGAAGAGACCCAGTACTTC
CDR3 protein: CASRGQGEEETQYF
D gene: TRBD1
J gene: TRBJ2-5
clone size: .
V gene: TRBV11-2

CDR3 DNA: TGTGCCAGCAGGCCCACGAGGGACAGGGTGCCCCGGGGCTACACCTTC
CDR3 protein: CASRPTRDRVPRGYTF
D gene: TRBD1
J gene: TRBJ1-2
clone size: once
V gene: TRBV27

CDR3 DNA: TGTGCCAGCAGGGCCCCGGGGGCTTATGGCTACACCTTC
CDR3 protein: CASRAPGAYGYTF
D gene: .
J gene: TRBJ1-2
clone size: .
V gene: TRBV27

CDR3 DNA: TGTGCCAGCTCGGAGGTGGCGGTGTCACCCCTCCACTTT
CDR3 protein: CASSEVAVSPLHF
D gene: .
J gene: TRBJ1-6
clone size: .
V gene: TRBV6-4

CDR3 DNA: TGTGCCACCCTGAGGGGGGGCGAAGATACGCAGTATTTT
CDR3 protein: CATLRGGEDTQYF
D gene: .
J gene: TRBJ2-3
clone size: once
V gene: TRBV5-5

CDR3 DNA: TGTGCCAGCAGCCCTACGAGTTGGAACTACAATGAGCAGTTCTTC
CDR3 protein: CASSPTSWNYNEQFF
D gene: .
J gene: TRBJ2-1
clone size: .
V gene: TRBV5-4

CDR3 DNA: TGTGCCAGCAGCCCAGGGAGGGTCAAGGAGACCCAGTACTTC
CDR3 protein: CASSPGRVKETQYF
D gene: TRBD2
J gene: TRBJ2-5
clone size: .
V gene: TRBV9

CDR3 DNA: TGTGCCAGCTCACCACTTGGGGTAAGCGAGCAGTACTTC
CDR3 protein: CASSPLGVSEQYF
D gene: .
J gene: TRBJ2-7
clone size: .
V gene: TRBV18

CDR3 DNA: TGTGCCAGCAGTGATTTGGGGGTTAGAGCTTTCTTT
CDR3 protein: CASSDLGVRAFF
D gene: .
J gene: TRBJ1-1
clone size: .
V gene: TRBV25-1

CDR3 DNA: TGTGCCAGCAGTCTCAGACAAGACTACGAGCAGTACTTC
CDR3 protein: CASSLRQDYEQYF
D gene: .
J gene: TRBJ2-7
clone size: .
V gene: TRBV28

CDR3 DNA: TGCGCCAGCAGCCTGCCAGGGGGGTATGGCTACACCTTC
CDR3 protein: CASSLPGGYGYTF
D gene: TRBD1
J gene: TRBJ1-2
clone size: .
V gene: TRBV5-1

CDR3 DNA: TGTGCCAGCAGCAACATTACGGGGGGAAGGGTTGGTGACTATGGCTACACCTTC
CDR3 protein: CASSNITGGRVGDYGYTF
D gene: .
J gene: TRBJ1-2
clone size: .
V gene: TRBV21-1

CDR3 DNA: TGTGCCAGTAGTATACACCACAGCTCTGGAAACACCATATATTTT
CDR3 protein: CASSIHHSSGNTIYF
D gene: .
J gene: TRBJ1-3
clone size: .
V gene: TRBV19

CDR3 DNA: TGTGCCAGCAGCTTTCCCACGGATTATTCCGGAAACACCATATATTTT
CDR3 protein: CASSFPTDYSGNTIYF
D gene: .
J gene: TRBJ1-3
clone size: .
V gene: TRBV5-6

CDR3 DNA: TGTGCCAGCAGCCCCCCAGGGGGGCTCTCCTACGAGCAGTACTTC
CDR3 protein: CASSPPGGLSYEQYF
D gene: .
J gene: TRBJ2-7
clone size: .
V gene: TRBV25-1

CDR3 DNA: TGTGCCAGCAGCCCCTGGACCCAACAGGGCGAGCAGTACTTC
CDR3 protein: CASSPWTQQGEQYF
D gene: .
J gene: TRBJ2-7
clone size: .
V gene: TRBV7-9

CDR3 DNA: TGTGCCAGCACGACCGCAACTAATGAAAAACTGTTTTTT
CDR3 protein: CASTTATNEKLFF
D gene: .
J gene: TRBJ1-4
clone size: .
V gene: TRBV12-3/TRBV12-4

CDR3 DNA: TGTGCCAGCAGCGCCGGGACAGATTGGGAAAAACTGTTTTTT
CDR3 protein: CASSAGTDWEKLFF
D gene: TRBD1
J gene: TRBJ1-4
clone size: .
V gene: TRBV4-2

CDR3 DNA: TGTGCCAGCAGCCACAGGGGGCGATGGGACATTCAGTACTTC
CDR3 protein: CASSHRGRWDIQYF
D gene: TRBD1
J gene: TRBJ2-4
clone size: .
V gene: TRBV7-2

CDR3 DNA: TGTGCCAGCAGCTTAGAATTGTGGGGGACCAATTCACCCCTCCACTTT
CDR3 protein: CASSLELWGTNSPLHF
D gene: .
J gene: TRBJ1-6
clone size: .
V gene: TRBV7-6

CDR3 DNA: TGTGCCAGCAGCTTGTATGCAGGGGGCGCAGAGACCCAGTACTTC
CDR3 protein: CASSLYAGGAETQYF
D gene: TRBD1
J gene: TRBJ2-5
clone size: .
V gene: TRBV5-6

CDR3 DNA: TGTGCCAGCAGCTCTCAGTACGAGCAGTACTTC
CDR3 protein: CASSSQYEQYF
D gene: .
J gene: TRBJ2-7
clone size: .
V gene: TRBV7-2

CDR3 DNA: TGTGCCAGCAGTTACTTTAGGACAGATAATCAGCCCCAGCATTTT
CDR3 protein: CASSYFRTDNQPQHF
D gene: .
J gene: TRBJ1-5
clone size: .
V gene: TRBV6-5

CDR3 DNA: TGTGCCAGCAGCCTAAGACCCGAAGATGGCTACACCTTC
CDR3 protein: CASSLRPEDGYTF
D gene: .
J gene: TRBJ1-2
clone size: .
V gene: TRBV7-3

CDR3 DNA: TGTGCCAGCAGTTCCTTTGGGCACCTCCCGCATTTT
CDR3 protein: CASSSFGHLPHF
D gene: .
J gene: TRBJ1-5
clone size: few
V gene: TRBV12-3/TRBV12-4

CDR3 DNA: TGTGCCAGCAGTTCCACGCCCCTCACAGATACGCAGTATTTT
CDR3 protein: CASSSTPLTDTQYF
D gene: .
J gene: TRBJ2-3
clone size: .
V gene: TRBV6-2/TRBV6-3

CDR3 DNA: TGTGCCAGCAGCGACCTGCCGGGGAGAGGCACAGATACGCAGTATTTT
CDR3 protein: CASSDLPGRGTDTQYF
D gene: .
J gene: TRBJ2-3
clone size: .
V gene: TRBV9

CDR3 DNA: TGTGCCAGCAGTTCCAACGGACTAGTCACCGGGGAGCTGTTTTTT
CDR3 protein: CASSSNGLVTGELFF
D gene: TRBD2
J gene: TRBJ2-2
clone size: many
V gene: TRBV6-2/TRBV6-3

CDR3 DNA: TGTGCCAGCTCAGCTGGGGAGGGGCTCATGAACACTGAAGCTTTCTTT
CDR3 protein: CASSAGEGLMNTEAFF
D gene: .
J gene: TRBJ1-1
clone size: once
V gene: TRBV18

CDR3 DNA: TGTGCCAGCACCGACTGGGAACAGGCATACGAGCAGTACTTC
CDR3 protein: CASTDWEQAYEQYF
D gene: .
J gene: TRBJ2-7
clone size: .
V gene: TRBV7-2

CDR3 DNA: TGTGCCAGTAGTAAAGGCATGGGACTAGCTAGTTCTGCTGAGCAGTTCTTC
CDR3 protein: CASSKGMGLASSAEQFF
D gene: TRBD2
J gene: TRBJ2-1
clone size: once
V gene: TRBV19

CDR3 DNA: TGTGCCAGCAGTTCGTACACCTACGAGCAGTACTTC
CDR3 protein: CASSSYTYEQYF
D gene: .
J gene: TRBJ2-7
clone size: .
V gene: TRBV12-3/TRBV12-4

CDR3 DNA: TGTGCCAGCAGCCTTGCGGTTGGGGGTCAGCCCCAGCATTTT
CDR3 protein: CASSLAVGGQPQHF
D gene: .
J gene: TRBJ1-5
clone size: .
V gene: TRBV6-5

CDR3 DNA: TGTGCCAGCAGTTTCTTCAGTGAAGCTTTCTTT
CDR3 protein: CASSFFSEAFF
D gene: .
J gene: TRBJ1-1
clone size: .
V gene: TRBV28

CDR3 DNA: TGTGCCAGCAGCTTAGCCTCCGGGACTAGCGGGAGAATTGAGCAGTTCTTC
CDR3 protein: CASSLASGTSGRIEQFF
D gene: TRBD2
J gene: TRBJ2-1
clone size: .
V gene: TRBV11-3

CDR3 DNA: TGTGCCAGCAGCTTGGGTGCTAGCGGGATATCCTACGAGCAGTACTTC
CDR3 protein: CASSLGASGISYEQYF
D gene: TRBD2
J gene: TRBJ2-7
clone size: .
V gene: TRBV5-4